This T cell receptor (beta chain) is drawn from a study of T cells in Graves' hyperthyroidism and ophthalmopathy. As for the study in general: The blood sample was taken at first diagnosis, before treatment began.

Amplification of TCR beta CDR3 regions used RNA as the template. First-round RT-PCR of the TCR CDR3 relied on the HTBI primer set. TCRdb re-derived calls from the multiplex PCR reads in MiXCR, one entry per CDR3 protein. The sample yields approximately 630,000 distinct CDR3 sequences, roughly 15% seen once. This clonotype was counted ten times or more. No antigen is known for it. Stable hyperthyroidism: no ophthalmopathy progression over 18 months of follow-up. Orbital computed tomography, thyroid ultrasound, serum thyroxine and TRAb, and clinical symptoms together informed the diagnoses. Points from the study as a whole: Onset of ophthalmopathy came a median 6.5 months after the model predicted it.

The V gene lost 1 base and the J gene lost 14 bases, with 9 bases spanning the gap. The CDR3 runs to 11 residues. Germline CDR1 reads LGHDT; CDR2 reads YNNKEL (reference sequence). This sequence joins TRBV3-1 and TRBJ2-1; perhaps TRBD2 as D (5 bases). Sequences were obtained from blood. The TCR was taken from a woman in her 30s with Graves' hyperthyroidism. This CDR3 is CASSQAQREFF. DNA of the CDR3: TGTGCCAGCAGCCAAGCCCAGAGGGAGTTCTTC.